Shown below are 15 T cell receptor beta chains from a single sample sequenced in a study of blood T cells in healthy people across ages. A second PCR, run for roughly 7 to 11 cycles, used a sample-barcoded 5' primer plus a J-beta primer mix. TCRdb analysed the 5' RACE reads with MiXCR anew, one entry per CDR3 protein. The sample records about 800,000 distinct CDR3 sequences, 58% being singletons. What was sequenced was blood. Receptors originate from a man aged 25 to 40 in good health.

The rearrangement links TRBV5-1 to TRBJ2-1; 12 bases are a match to TRBD2. J was trimmed by 10 bases and V by 2 bases; bases with no gene match: 7. CDR1 and CDR2 (germline): SGHRS, YFSETQ. The CDR3 loop spans 15 amino acids. The CDR3 nucleotides are TGCGCCAGCAGCTTTCTAGCGGGAGGGTCGGGCGAGCAGTTCTTC. Amino acid sequence: CASSFLAGGSGEQFF.

J is TRBJ2-1 and V is TRBV4-2; no definite D call. The germline gives CDR1 LGHNA, CDR2 YNFKEQ. V gave up 3 bases and J gave up 0 bases, with 12 bases separating them. The CDR3 spans 16 residues. This CDR3 reads CASSHPTASSYNEQFF. CDR3 bases: TGTGCCAGCAGCCACCCGACGGCTAGCTCCTACAATGAGCAGTTCTTC.

V and J are TRBV20-1 and TRBJ2-5; 11 bases fit TRBD2. The J call is uncertain, as TRBJ2-7 better fits the DNA end. CDR3 size: 16 residues. Germline values: CDR1 DFQATT, CDR2 SNEGSKA (reference sequence). The CDR3 sequence is CSARVLAGAKNYEQYF. The CDR3 nucleotides are TGCAGTGCTAGAGTACTAGCGGGGGCGAAAAACTACGAGCAGTACTTC.

The chain is built from TRBV2 and TRBJ1-1; D remains unclear. This CDR3 is 16 amino acids long. From germline, CDR1 is SNHLY and CDR2 FYNNEI. Trimming removed 4 bases at V and 0 bases at J, with 15 bases between. The DNA for the CDR3 is TGTGCCAGCAGTGCGTCCCGGGGTCAGATGAACACTGAAGCTTTCTTT. Its protein is CASSASRGQMNTEAFF.

V gene TRBV20-1 combines with J gene TRBJ1-2, with 7 bases fitting TRBD1. Germline CDR1 is DFQATT and CDR2 is SNEGSKA (reference sequence). Trimming cost V 7 bases and J 11 bases; bases outside gene matches: 10. This CDR3 spans 11 amino acids. The CDR3 region is CSGKDRPGYTF. The CDR3 bases are TGCAGTGGCAAGGACAGGCCTGGTTACACCTTC.

The rearrangement uses TRBV6-1 and TRBJ2-1, with 9 bases identical to TRBD2. CDR3 length equals 13 residues. The trim removed 3 bases at V and 8 bases at J, leaving 2 bases unmatched. Per germline, CDR1 MNHNS and CDR2 SASEGT. CDR3 nucleotide sequence: TGTGCCAGCAGTGAGCGGGGGGGCGATGAGCAGTTCTTC. Residues: CASSERGGDEQFF.

In this sample, this clonotype turned up once. Germline and junction disagree at one end, which may indicate a read error. V and J are TRBV7-2 and TRBJ2-1, with 10 bases lining up with TRBD1. TRBJ2-7 matches the DNA end more closely, so the J call is doubtful. This CDR3 comprises 15 residues. The V gene's germline CDR1 is SGHTA and CDR2 FQGNSA. Here the CDR3 DNA reads TGTGCCAGCAGCTACGGACAGGGGGGCTCCGACGAGCAGTACTTC. It yields the protein CASSYGQGGSDEQYF.

This clonotype was detected only once. The rearrangement links TRBV7-3 to TRBJ2-3, with TRBD2 identical over 9 bases. The trim removed 2 bases at V and 6 bases at J, leaving 6 bases unmatched. CDR1 and CDR2 (germline): SGHTA, FQGTGA. CDR3 length equals 15 residues. The CDR3 spells CASSLGLAGKDTQYF. CDR3 bases: TGTGCCAGCAGCTTAGGGCTAGCGGGAAAGGATACGCAGTATTTT.

The chain joins TRBV27 to TRBJ2-7; 12 bases line up with TRBD2. J lost 0 bases, V lost 6 bases, and 6 bases had no gene match. The V gene's germline CDR1 is MNHEY and CDR2 SMNVEV (reference sequence). This CDR3 is built from 16 residues. The CDR3 sequence is CASSRLAGVGSYEQYF. In DNA, the CDR3 is TGTGCCAGCAGCCGACTAGCGGGGGTCGGCTCCTACGAGCAGTACTTC.

The V call is TRBV10-1, the J call TRBJ2-1, with D perhaps TRBD2 (6 bases). V was trimmed by 10 bases and J by 6 bases, leaving 16 bases between them. Germline lookup yields CDR1 WNHNN and CDR2 SYGVQD (reference sequence). The CDR3 has 13 amino acids. The CDR3 coding sequence is TGCGCCACCTGCCAGGGACTTTGCAATGAGCAGTTCTTC. It encodes CATCQGLCNEQFF.

The V gene is TRBV6-2 or TRBV6-3, the J gene TRBJ2-1; no reliable D call. The CDR3 sequence is 16 residues long. The ends were cut back, 5 bases at V and 0 bases at J, with 14 bases in the middle. CDR1 MNHEY and CDR2 SVGEGT come from the germline V gene. The CDR3 loop reads CASSLTASSSYNEQFF. The CDR3 DNA is TGTGCCAGCAGTCTCACAGCTTCGAGCTCCTACAATGAGCAGTTCTTC.

The chain links TRBV3-1 to TRBJ2-5; possible D gene TRBD2, 6 bases. Germline V lookup: CDR1 LGHDT, CDR2 YNNKEL (reference sequence). The CDR3 contains 12 residues. Trimming removed 2 bases at V and 7 bases at J, with 8 bases between. The CDR3: CASSQMEGTQYF. The CDR3 DNA follows: TGTGCCAGCAGCCAAATGGAGGGGACCCAGTACTTC.

The chain employs TRBV29-1 and TRBJ2-5; 9 bases line up with TRBD1. V lost 6 bases, J lost 2 bases, and 7 bases stayed unmatched. This CDR3 has 14 amino acids. The germline CDR1 and CDR2 sequences are SQVTM and ANQGSEA. The CDR3 coding sequence is TGCAGCGTCAAAACGGGGACAGGGCAAGAGACCCAGTACTTC. It codes for CSVKTGTGQETQYF.

The chain employs TRBV7-2 and TRBJ2-7; a weak D match, TRBD2 (6 bases). Between the trimmed V and J ends, which lost 2 bases and 4 bases, there was a span of 12 bases. The CDR3 consists of 14 residues. Germline CDR1 is SGHTA and CDR2 is FQGNSA. This CDR3 reads CASSLKWSGYEQYF. CDR3 sequence (DNA): TGTGCCAGCAGCTTAAAATGGAGCGGGTACGAGCAGTACTTC.

The chain carries TRBV20-1 and TRBJ2-7, with D possibly being TRBD1 (6 bases). CDR1 is DFQATT and CDR2 is SNEGSKA in the germline V gene (reference sequence). This CDR3 is built from 14 residues. The V end was cut by 5 bases, the J end by 2 bases, with 16 bases between. The CDR3 loop reads CSAGVGAPTYEQYF. The CDR3 coding sequence is TGCAGTGCTGGGGTGGGGGCTCCGACCTACGAGCAGTACTTC.